This T cell receptor (beta chain) is from a study of cytomegalovirus exposure and HLA in healthy donors. CDR3 length: 18 residues. It was with 60 Vbeta and 13 Jbeta primers that the PCR ran. Data came from immunoSEQ multiplex PCR; TCRdb stores just in-frame clones and leaves some out. The sample yields 210,000 or so clones, roughly 79% seen once. Input material: PBMCs. The rearrangement uses TRBV21-1 and TRBJ2-7; the table names TRBD2, a call not compared with the DNA. TRBV21-1 is deemed a pseudogene. The receptor comes from a man between 18 and 35 years old in good health and CMV-seronegative. The CDR3 reads CASSKARTSGGNLYEQYF. The CDR3 coding sequence is TGTGCCAGCAGCAAAGCTAGGACTAGCGGGGGGAACCTCTACGAGCAGTACTTC.